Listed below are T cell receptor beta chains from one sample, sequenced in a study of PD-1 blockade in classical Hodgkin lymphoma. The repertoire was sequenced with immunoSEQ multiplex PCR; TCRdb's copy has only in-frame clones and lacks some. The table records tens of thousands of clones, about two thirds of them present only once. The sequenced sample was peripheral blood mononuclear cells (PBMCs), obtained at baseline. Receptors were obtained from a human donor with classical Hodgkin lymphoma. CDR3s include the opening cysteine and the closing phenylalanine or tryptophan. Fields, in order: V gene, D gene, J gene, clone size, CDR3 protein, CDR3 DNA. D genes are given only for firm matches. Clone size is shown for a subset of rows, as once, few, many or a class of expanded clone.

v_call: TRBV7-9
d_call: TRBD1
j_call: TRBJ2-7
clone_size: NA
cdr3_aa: CASSSGQGPPGLREQYF
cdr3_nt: TGTGCCAGCAGCTCGGGACAGGGACCCCCCGGGCTACGGGAGCAGTACTTC

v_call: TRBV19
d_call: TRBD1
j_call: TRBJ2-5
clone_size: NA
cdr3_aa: CASGTGQETQYF
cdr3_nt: TGTGCCAGTGGGACAGGGCAAGAGACCCAGTACTTC

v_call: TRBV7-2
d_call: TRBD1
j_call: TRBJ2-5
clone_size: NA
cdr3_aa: CASSRDRVSLGTQYF
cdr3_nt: TGTGCCAGCAGCCGTGACAGGGTATCCTTAGGGACCCAGTACTTC

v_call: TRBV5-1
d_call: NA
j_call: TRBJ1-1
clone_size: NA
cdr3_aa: CASSLSWQQPMNTEAFF
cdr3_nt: TGCGCCAGCAGCTTATCTTGGCAGCAACCCATGAACACTGAAGCTTTCTTT

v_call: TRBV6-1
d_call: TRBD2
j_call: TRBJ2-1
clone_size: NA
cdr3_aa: CASKPGGEMAEQFF
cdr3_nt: TGTGCCAGCAAGCCGGGAGGGGAGATGGCTGAGCAGTTCTTC

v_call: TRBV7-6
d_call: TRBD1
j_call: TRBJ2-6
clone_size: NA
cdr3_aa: CASSSGQGAGGANVLTF
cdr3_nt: TGTGCCAGCAGCTCGGGACAGGGGGCTGGTGGGGCCAACGTCCTGACTTTC

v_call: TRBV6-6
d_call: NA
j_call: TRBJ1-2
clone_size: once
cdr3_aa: CASSYGEGIANYGYTF
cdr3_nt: TGTGCCAGCAGTTACGGCGAGGGGATAGCTAACTATGGCTACACCTTC

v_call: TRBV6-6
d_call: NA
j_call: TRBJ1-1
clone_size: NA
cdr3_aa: CASSYQSGTEAFF
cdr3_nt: TGTGCCAGCAGTTACCAGAGTGGCACTGAAGCTTTCTTT

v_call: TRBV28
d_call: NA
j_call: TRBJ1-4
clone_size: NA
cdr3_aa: CASSHPERWNRGEKLFF
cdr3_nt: TGTGCCAGCAGCCACCCCGAACGGTGGAACCGAGGTGAAAAACTGTTTTTT

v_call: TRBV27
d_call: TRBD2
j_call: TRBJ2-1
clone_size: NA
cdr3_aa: CASRRWGLADPREQFF
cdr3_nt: TGTGCCAGCAGAAGATGGGGACTAGCGGACCCCCGGGAGCAGTTCTTC

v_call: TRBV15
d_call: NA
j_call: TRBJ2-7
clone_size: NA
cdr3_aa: CATSRDLGIGREQYF
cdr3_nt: TGTGCCACCAGCAGAGATTTGGGAATAGGGAGGGAGCAGTACTTC

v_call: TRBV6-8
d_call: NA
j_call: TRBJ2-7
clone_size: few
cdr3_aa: CASSGATGKYEQYF
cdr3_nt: TGTGCCAGCAGTGGCGCGACAGGAAAGTACGAGCAGTACTTC